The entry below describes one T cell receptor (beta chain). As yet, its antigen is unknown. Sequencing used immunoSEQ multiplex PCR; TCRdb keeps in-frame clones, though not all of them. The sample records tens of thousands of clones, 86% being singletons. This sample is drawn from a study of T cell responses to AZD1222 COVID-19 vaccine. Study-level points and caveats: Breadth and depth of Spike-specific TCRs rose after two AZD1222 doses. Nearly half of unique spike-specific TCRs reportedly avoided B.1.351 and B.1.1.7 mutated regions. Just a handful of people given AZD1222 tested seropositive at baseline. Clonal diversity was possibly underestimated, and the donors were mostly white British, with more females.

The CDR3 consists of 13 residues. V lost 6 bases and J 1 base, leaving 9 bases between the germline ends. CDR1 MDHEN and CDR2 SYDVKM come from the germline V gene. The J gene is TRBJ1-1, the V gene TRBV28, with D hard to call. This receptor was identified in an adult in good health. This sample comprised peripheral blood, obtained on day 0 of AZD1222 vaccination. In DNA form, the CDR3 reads TGTGCCAGCAGCCCACCGGAGAACACTGAAGCTTTCTTT. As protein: CASSPPENTEAFF.